The entry below gives a single T cell receptor beta chain sequence along with its context. Its antigen is not yet known. An end of the junction differs from the germline gene, which may be a read error. The data belong to a study of Ad26.COV2.S vaccination and SARS-CoV-2 variants (dated by TCRdb to the early 2020s). Notes on the research overall: Vaccine-arm donors came from COV1001, a multicentre, randomized, double-blind, placebo-controlled phase I-IIa trial of Ad26.COV2.S in healthy adults. Ad26.COV2.S was administered intramuscularly at 5 x 10^10 or 1 x 10^11 viral particles, either as a single shot or as two shots given 56 days apart. TCRbeta repertoire sequencing was used to assess the specificity and breadth of SARS-CoV-2-reactive T cell receptors after Ad26.COV2.S vaccination. The TCR-sequenced set comprised about 32 samples: around 20 Ad26.COV2.S vaccine recipients, 5 placebo recipients and 8 SARS-CoV-2 convalescent individuals. Trial participants were randomized into five groups of five, in which low-dose or high-dose Ad26.COV2.S was given once or twice, or placebo was given on both occasions. Investigators remained blinded to trial group allocation during experiments and outcome assessment. The paper as a whole reports these results and caveats: Ad26.COV2.S recipients had higher spike-specific TCR breadth than placebo recipients (P = 0.0014). After vaccination, spike-specific CD8+ and CD4+ T cell responses were reported to show substantial breadth. The study was not powered to compare responses between vaccine doses or regimens. The authors noted that total T cell responses may have been underestimated by the TCR breadth and depth analyses. Vaccine and placebo recipients had comparable non-spike TCR breadth, which fits with the vaccine containing only spike.

Via the germline V gene, CDR1 is MGHDK and CDR2 SYGVNS. The CDR3 covers 13 residues, taking in both the cysteine and the phenylalanine. The only DNA kept is the CDR3, 39 bases in frame from the first base. The immunoSEQ Assay was the method used to sequence TCRbeta CDR3 regions. After extraction, genomic DNA underwent amplification by bias-controlled multiplex PCR, followed by high-throughput sequencing. The study's own analysis went as follows. To quantify the absolute abundance of every unique TCRbeta CDR3 region, sequences were collapsed and filtered. T cell fraction was estimated by normalization of TCRbeta template counts to usable DNA, with usable DNA being measured through amplification of reference genes present in all nucleated cells. Repertoire TCRs were annotated as SARS-CoV-2-specific when V gene, CDR3 amino acid sequence and J gene were exactly matched to a known reactive TCR set. The reference SARS-CoV-2 TCR set was derived from MIRA and filtered for enrichment in COVID-19-positive ImmuneCODE repertoires, a step that removed public or cross-reactive TCRs. Using the MIRA antigens, annotated TCRs were further analysed by specific ORF or by position within an ORF. Depth was the summed frequency of annotated unique rearrangements, while breadth was defined as annotated unique rearrangements over total unique productive rearrangements. TCR breadth was compared between groups using two-sided Wilcoxon rank-sum tests. The table comes from immuneACCESS by way of TCRdb, which keeps in-frame sequences with V and J called. Part of the clones is missing from these tables; in studies checked, under half for an unresolved V gene and the rest for unknown reasons. From that table come the V and J calls and clone size; the DNA was used to work out D and trimming. In all, the sample holds about 480,000 clones, and roughly nine tenths of those were seen once. The leading ten clones occupy 10% to 15% of the sample.

The treatment or condition tag for this specimen amounts to: 15 to 20 received Ad26.COV2.S at low or high dose, single or two shots; 5 received placebo; per-sample allocation not given. Repertoires of vaccine and placebo recipients were sequenced from samples taken on day 63 after the first injection. Between 29 July and 7 August 2020, Cohort 1b enrolled 25 adults aged 18-55 years at one site in Boston, USA. Ad26.COV2.S was a replication-incompetent adenovirus type 26 vector that expressed a prefusion-stabilized SARS-CoV-2 spike protein derived from the original Wuhan strain. The chain couples TRBV25-1 to TRBJ1-6; there is no confident call for the D gene. The specimen comprised peripheral blood, sampled in a trial of Ad26.COV2.S vaccine versus placebo. This clonotype was sampled from a person aged 18-65 years who received the Ad26.COV2.S COVID-19 vaccine or a placebo. In nucleotide form, the sequence is TGTGCCAGCAGTGTTTCCTCTAATTCACCCCTCCACTTT. Its product reads: CASSVSSNSPLHF.